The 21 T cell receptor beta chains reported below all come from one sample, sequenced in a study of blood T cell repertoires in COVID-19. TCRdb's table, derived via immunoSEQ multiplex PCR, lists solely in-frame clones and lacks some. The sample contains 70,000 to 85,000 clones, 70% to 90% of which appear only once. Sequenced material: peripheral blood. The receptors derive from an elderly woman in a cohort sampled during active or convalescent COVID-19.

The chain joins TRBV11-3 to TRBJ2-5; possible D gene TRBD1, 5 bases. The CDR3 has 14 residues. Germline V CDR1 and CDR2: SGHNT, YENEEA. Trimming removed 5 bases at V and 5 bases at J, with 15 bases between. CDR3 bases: TGTGCCAGCAGCACCCAGGGATTTCTGGAGACCCAGTACTTC. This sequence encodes CASSTQGFLETQYF.

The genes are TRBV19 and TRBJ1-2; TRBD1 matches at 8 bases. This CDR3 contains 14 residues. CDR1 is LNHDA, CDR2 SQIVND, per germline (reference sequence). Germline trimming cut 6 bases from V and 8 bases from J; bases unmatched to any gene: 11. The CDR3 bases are TGTGCCAGTAGGGTAACAGGGGGTGGCCCCGGCTACACCTTC. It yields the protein CASRVTGGGPGYTF.

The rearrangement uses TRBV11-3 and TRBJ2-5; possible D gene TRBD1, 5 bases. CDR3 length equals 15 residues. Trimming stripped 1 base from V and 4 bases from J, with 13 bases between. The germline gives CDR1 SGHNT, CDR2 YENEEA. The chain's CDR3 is CASSLGQGFRETQYF. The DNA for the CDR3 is TGTGCCAGCAGCTTAGGCCAGGGCTTTCGAGAGACCCAGTACTTC.

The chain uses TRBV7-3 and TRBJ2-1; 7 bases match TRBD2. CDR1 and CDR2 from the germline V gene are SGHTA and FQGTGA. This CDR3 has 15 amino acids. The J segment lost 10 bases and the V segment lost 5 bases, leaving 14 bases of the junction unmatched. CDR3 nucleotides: TGTGCCAGCAGCAAGGGTAGCCTTAGCGGGTTCGAGCAGTTCTTC. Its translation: CASSKGSLSGFEQFF.

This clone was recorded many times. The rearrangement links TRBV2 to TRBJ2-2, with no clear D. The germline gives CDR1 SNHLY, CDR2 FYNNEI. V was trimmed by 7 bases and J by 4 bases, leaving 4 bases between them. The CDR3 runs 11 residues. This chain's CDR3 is CASISTGELFF. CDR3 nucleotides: TGTGCCAGCATCTCCACCGGGGAGCTGTTTTTT.

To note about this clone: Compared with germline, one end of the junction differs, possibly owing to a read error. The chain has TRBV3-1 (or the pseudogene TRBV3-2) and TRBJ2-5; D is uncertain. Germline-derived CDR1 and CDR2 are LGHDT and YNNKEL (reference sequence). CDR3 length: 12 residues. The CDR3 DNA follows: TGCGCCAGCAGCCAAGTACAAGAGACCCAGTACTTC. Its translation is CASSQVQETQYF.

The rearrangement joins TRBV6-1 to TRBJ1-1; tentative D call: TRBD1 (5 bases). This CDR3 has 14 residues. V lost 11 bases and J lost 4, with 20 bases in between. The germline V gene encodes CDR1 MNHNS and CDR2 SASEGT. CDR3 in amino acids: CALGESREGTEAFF. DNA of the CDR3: TGTGCCCTGGGTGAAAGCAGGGAGGGCACTGAAGCTTTCTTT.

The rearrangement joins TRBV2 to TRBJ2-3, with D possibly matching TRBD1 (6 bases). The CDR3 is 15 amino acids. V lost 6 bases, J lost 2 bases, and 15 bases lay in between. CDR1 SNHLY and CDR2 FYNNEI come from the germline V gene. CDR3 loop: CASSETGPFTDTQYF. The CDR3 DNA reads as TGTGCCAGCAGCGAAACAGGGCCCTTCACAGATACGCAGTATTTT.

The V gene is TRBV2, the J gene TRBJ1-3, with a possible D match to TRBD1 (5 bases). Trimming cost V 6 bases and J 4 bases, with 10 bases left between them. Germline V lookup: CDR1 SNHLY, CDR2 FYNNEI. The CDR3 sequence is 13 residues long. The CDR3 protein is CASRPGDGNTIYF. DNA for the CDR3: TGTGCCAGCAGACCGGGGGACGGAAACACCATATATTTT.

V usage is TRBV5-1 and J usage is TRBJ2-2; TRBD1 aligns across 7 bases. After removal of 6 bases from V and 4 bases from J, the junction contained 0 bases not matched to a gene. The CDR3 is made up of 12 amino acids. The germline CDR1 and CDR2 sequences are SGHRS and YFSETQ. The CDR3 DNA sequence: TGCGCCAGCAACAGGGGCACCGGGGAGCTGTTTTTT. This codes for CASNRGTGELFF. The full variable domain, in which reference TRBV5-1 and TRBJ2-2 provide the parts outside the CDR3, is KAGVTQTPRYLIKTRGQQVTLSCSPISGHRSVSWYQQTPGQGLQFLFEYFSETQRNKGNFPGRFSGRQFSNSRSEMNVSTLELGDSALYLCASNRGTGELFFGEGSRLTVL.

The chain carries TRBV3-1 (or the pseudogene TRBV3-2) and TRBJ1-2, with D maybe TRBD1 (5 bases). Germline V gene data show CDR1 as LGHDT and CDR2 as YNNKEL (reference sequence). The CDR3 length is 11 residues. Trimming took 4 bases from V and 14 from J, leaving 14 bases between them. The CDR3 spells CASSPLGGNTF. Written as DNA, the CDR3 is TGTGCCAGCAGCCCATTGGGGGGGAATACCTTC.

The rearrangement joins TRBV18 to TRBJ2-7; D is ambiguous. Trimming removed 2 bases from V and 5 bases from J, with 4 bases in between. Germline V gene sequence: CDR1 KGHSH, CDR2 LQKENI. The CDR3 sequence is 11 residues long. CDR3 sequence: CASSPENEQYF. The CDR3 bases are TGTGCCAGCTCACCAGAGAACGAGCAGTACTTC.

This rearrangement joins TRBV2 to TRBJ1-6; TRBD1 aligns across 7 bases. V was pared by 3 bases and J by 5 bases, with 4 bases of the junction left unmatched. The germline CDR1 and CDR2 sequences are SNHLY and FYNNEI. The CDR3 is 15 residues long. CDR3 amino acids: CASSDEGQHNSPLHF. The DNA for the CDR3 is TGTGCCAGCAGTGACGAGGGACAGCATAATTCACCCCTCCACTTT.

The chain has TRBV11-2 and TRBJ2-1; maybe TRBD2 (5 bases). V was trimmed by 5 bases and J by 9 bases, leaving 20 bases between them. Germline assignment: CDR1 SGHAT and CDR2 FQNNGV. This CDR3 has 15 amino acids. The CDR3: CASSIVAGVYGEQFF. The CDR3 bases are TGTGCCAGCAGCATCGTTGCCGGGGTGTACGGTGAGCAGTTCTTC.

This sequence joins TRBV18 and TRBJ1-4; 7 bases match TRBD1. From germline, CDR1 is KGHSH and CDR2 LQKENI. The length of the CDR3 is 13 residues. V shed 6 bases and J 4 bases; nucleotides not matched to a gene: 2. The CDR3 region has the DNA TGTGCCAGCTCGGGACAGTTTAATGAAAAACTGTTTTTT. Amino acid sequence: CASSGQFNEKLFF.

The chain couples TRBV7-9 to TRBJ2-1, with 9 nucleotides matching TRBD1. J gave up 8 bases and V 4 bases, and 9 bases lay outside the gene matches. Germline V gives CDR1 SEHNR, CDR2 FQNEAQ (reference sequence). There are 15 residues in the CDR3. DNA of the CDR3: TGTGCCAGCAGCTCCAGCCGGGACAGGGCTCATGAGCAGTTCTTC. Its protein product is CASSSSRDRAHEQFF. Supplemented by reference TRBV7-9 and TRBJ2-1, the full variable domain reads DTGVSQNPRHKITKRGQNVTFRCDPISEHNRLYWYRQTLGQGPEFLTYFQNEAQLEKSRLLSDRFSAERPKGSFSTLEIQRTEQGDSAMYLCASSSSRDRAHEQFFGPGTRLTVL.

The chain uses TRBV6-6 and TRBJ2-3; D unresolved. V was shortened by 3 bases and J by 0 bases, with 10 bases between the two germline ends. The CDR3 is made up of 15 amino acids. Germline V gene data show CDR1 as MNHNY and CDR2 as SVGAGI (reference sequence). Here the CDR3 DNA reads TGTGCCAGCAGTTATGGCGGTACTAGCACAGATACGCAGTATTTT. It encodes CASSYGGTSTDTQYF.

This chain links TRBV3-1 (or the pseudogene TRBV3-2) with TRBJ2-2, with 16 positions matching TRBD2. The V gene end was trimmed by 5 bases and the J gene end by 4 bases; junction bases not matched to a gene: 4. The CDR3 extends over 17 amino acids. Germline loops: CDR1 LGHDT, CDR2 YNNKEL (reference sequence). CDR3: CASSLGTSGRATGELFF. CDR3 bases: TGTGCCAGCAGCTTGGGGACTAGCGGGAGGGCCACCGGGGAGCTGTTTTTT.

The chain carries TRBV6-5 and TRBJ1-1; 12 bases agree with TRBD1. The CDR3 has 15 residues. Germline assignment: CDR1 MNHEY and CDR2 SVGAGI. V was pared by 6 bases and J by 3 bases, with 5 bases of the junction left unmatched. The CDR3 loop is CASRGQGAGDTEAFF. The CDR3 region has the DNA TGTGCCAGCAGGGGACAGGGGGCGGGGGACACTGAAGCTTTCTTT.

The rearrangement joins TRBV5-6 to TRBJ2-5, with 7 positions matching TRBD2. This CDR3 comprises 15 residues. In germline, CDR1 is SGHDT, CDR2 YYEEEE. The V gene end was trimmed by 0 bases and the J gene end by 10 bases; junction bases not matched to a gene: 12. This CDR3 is CASSLAVGGAGIQYF. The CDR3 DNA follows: TGTGCCAGCAGCTTGGCGGTGGGGGGAGCGGGGATCCAGTACTTC. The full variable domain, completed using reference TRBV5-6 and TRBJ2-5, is DAGVTQSPTHLIKTRGQQVTLRCSPKSGHDTVSWYQQALGQGPQFIFQYYEEEERQRGNFPDRFSGHQFPNYSSELNVNALLLGDSALYLCASSLAVGGAGIQYFGPGTRLLVL.

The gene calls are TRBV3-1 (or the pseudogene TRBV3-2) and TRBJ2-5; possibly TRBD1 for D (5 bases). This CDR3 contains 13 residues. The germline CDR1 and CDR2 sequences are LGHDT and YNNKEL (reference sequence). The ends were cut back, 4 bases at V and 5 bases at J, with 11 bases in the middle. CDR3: CASSRGQDETQYF. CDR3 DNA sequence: TGTGCCAGCAGCCGGGGCCAGGATGAGACCCAGTACTTC.